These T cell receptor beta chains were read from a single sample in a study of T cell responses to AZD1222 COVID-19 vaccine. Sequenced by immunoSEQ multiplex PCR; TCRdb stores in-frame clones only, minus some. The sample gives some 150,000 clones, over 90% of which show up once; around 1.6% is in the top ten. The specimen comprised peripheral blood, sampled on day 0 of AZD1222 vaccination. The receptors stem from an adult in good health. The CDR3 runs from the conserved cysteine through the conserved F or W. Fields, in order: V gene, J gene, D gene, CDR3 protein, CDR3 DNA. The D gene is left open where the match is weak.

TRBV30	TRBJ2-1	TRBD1	CAWSITGGHEQFF	TGTGCCTGGAGTATAACAGGGGGCCATGAGCAGTTCTTC
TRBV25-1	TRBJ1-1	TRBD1	CASSGSQGSEAFF	TGTGCCAGCAGTGGGTCACAGGGGAGTGAAGCTTTCTTT
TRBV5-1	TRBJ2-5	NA	CASRQYQETQYF	TGCGCCAGCAGACAGTACCAAGAGACCCAGTACTTC
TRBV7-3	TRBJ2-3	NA	CASSLIAGADTQYF	TGTGCCAGCAGCTTAATCGCAGGGGCGGATACGCAGTATTTT
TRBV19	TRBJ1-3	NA	CASSIGRVSGNTIYF	TGTGCCAGTAGTATCGGGAGAGTCTCTGGAAACACCATATATTTT
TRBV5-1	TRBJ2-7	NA	CASSLADNSHEQYF	TGCGCCAGCAGCTTGGCCGATAACAGCCACGAGCAGTACTTC
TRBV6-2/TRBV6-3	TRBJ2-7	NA	CASSYLYEQYF	TGTGCCAGCAGTTACTTGTACGAGCAGTACTTC
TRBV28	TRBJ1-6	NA	CASSSPGKGSPLHF	TGTGCCAGCAGTTCCCCAGGGAAAGGTTCACCCCTCCACTTT
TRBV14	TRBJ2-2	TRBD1	CASSQVRDSRNTGELFF	TGTGCCAGCAGCCAAGTAAGGGACAGCCGTAACACCGGGGAGCTGTTTTTT
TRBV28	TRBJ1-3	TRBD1	CASRGQGFGNTIYF	TGTGCCAGCAGAGGACAGGGGTTTGGAAACACCATATATTTT
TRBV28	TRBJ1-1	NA	CASSLLLNRAKNTEAFF	TGTGCCAGCAGTCTCCTACTAAACAGGGCGAAGAACACTGAAGCTTTCTTT
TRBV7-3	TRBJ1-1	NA	CASSRTRTEAFF	TGTGCCAGCAGCCGGACACGGACCGAAGCTTTCTTT
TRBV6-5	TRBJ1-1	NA	CASSPGRGTEAFF	TGTGCCAGCAGCCCCGGAAGGGGGACTGAAGCTTTCTTT
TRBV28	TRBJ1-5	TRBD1	CASSFRPGTAHSNQPQHF	TGTGCCAGCAGTTTCAGACCCGGGACAGCCCATAGCAATCAGCCCCAGCATTTT